This T cell receptor (beta chain) is from a study of blood T cells in healthy people across ages. Using a J-beta primer mix together with a sample-barcoded 5' primer, a second PCR was run for roughly 6 to 12 cycles. From the 5' RACE reads, TCRdb called clonotypes with MiXCR, one entry per CDR3 protein. The sample gives some 1,000,000 distinct CDR3 sequences, around 25% of which show up once; about 0.69% is in the top ten. At least 5.5 micrograms of total RNA were extracted per sample. CDR1 and CDR2 (germline): SNHLY, FYNNEI. This CDR3 has 13 amino acids. V dropped 9 bases and J dropped 1; count of bases not matched to a gene: 4. The same data also contributed to another study, on T cells of mothers and their children. From that study: Each donor was one of three healthy Caucasian mothers or one of their six children. Every mother supplied over 8 million TCR beta CDR3 reads and every child approximately 2.8 million. Regardless of relatedness, pairs show thymic selection shaping TCR recombination output in a similar manner.

Sequencing was carried out using blood. The source is a girl under 10 years old in good health. V usage is TRBV2 and J usage is TRBJ2-7; 9 bases are a match to TRBD2. CDR3 in DNA: TGTGCCAGTGCGACTAGCGGATCCTACGAGCAGTACTTC. This translates into CASATSGSYEQYF.